The 2 T cell receptor beta chains presented below share a single source sample, sequenced in a study of blood T cell repertoires in COVID-19. Method: immunoSEQ multiplex PCR; TCRdb's copy keeps in-frame clones and lacks some. The data contain more than 95,000 clones, 55% to 70% of them singletons. The sample comprised peripheral blood. These receptors were collected from a woman in her 70s with acute or convalescent COVID-19.

The chain couples TRBV27 to TRBJ1-5; the D is unclear. CDR1 and CDR2 (germline): MNHEY, SMNVEV (reference sequence). CDR3 length equals 17 residues. Trimming removed 5 bases at V and 0 bases at J, with 17 bases between. DNA of the CDR3: TGTGCCAGCAGTCCGTCACCACAGTCTAATAGCAATCAGCCCCAGCATTTT. Translating gives CASSPSPQSNSNQPQHF.

V and J are TRBV3-1 (or the pseudogene TRBV3-2) and TRBJ2-4, with 9 bases matching TRBD2. This CDR3 spans 15 amino acids. Trimming took 0 bases from V and 6 from J; bases not matched to a gene: 3. CDR1 and CDR2 (germline): LGHDT, YNNKEL (reference sequence). The chain's CDR3 is CASSQDRSGRNIQYF. CDR3 coding DNA: TGTGCCAGCAGCCAAGATCGTAGCGGGAGAAACATTCAGTACTTC.